This TCR beta chain came from a study of blood T cell repertoires in COVID-19. Study-level background: The United States, Italy and Spain supplied acute and convalescent COVID-19 samples. T cells, B-cell-depleted T cells, or PBMCs supplied cDNA or gDNA.

Original processing notes: Nucleated cell counts were estimated from reference gene primer amplification. Profiling relied on immunoSEQ multiplex PCR, and the TCRdb table lists in-frame clones only, not all of them. V and J calls and clone size come straight from that table; D and trimming were deduced from the DNA. The table shows 45,000 to 70,000 clones, with about 85% occurring only once. The CDR3 totals 15 residues. Germline V gene sequence: CDR1 SGHDN, CDR2 FVKESK. V was cut by 4 bases and J by 1 base, with 11 bases left in between. The chain employs TRBV14 and TRBJ1-3; D possibly corresponds to TRBD1 (5 bases). This TCR was sampled from a woman of 80 years or more with acute or convalescent COVID-19. What was sequenced was peripheral blood. CDR3 in amino acids: CASSLRTPSGNTIYF. The CDR3, as DNA: TGTGCCAGCAGCCTCCGGACACCTTCTGGAAACACCATATATTTT.